This note documents a single T cell receptor beta chain sequence. The ends were cut back, 6 bases at V and 5 bases at J, with 17 bases in the middle. Germline values: CDR1 SNHLY, CDR2 FYNNEI. CDR3 length: 15 amino acids. This entry comes from a study of control samples from healthy donors and cancer patients. Assay: immunoSEQ multiplex PCR; the TCRdb copy retains only in-frame clones and omits some. The table includes about 120,000 clones, 88% detected once. Sequencing was performed on blood. This clonotype was obtained from a man between 40 and 49 years old in good health. The gene calls are TRBV2 and TRBJ2-1, with a tentative D call TRBD2 (6 bases). The DNA for the CDR3 is TGTGCCAGCAGGGGGACTGGCGGGCCTAACAATGAGCAGTTCTTC. This encodes CASRGTGGPNNEQFF.